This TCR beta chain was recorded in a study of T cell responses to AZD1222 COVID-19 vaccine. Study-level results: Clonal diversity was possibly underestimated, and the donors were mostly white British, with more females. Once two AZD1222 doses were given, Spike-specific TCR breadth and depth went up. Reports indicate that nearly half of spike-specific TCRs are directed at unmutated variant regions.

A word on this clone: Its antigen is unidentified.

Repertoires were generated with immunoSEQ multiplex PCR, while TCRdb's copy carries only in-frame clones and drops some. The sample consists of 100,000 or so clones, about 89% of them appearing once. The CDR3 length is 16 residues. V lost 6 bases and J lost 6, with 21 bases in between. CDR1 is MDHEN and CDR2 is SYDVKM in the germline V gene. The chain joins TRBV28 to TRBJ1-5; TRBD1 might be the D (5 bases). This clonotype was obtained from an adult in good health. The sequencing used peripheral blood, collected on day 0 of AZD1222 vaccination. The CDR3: CASSDPGTVAGQPQHF. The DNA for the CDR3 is TGTGCCAGCAGCGACCCAGGGACCGTAGCGGGTCAGCCCCAGCATTTT.